The rows below give T cell receptor beta chains drawn from one sample of a study of regulatory T cells in long-lasting Graves disease. MiXCR, run by TCRdb on the multiplex PCR reads, gives a single entry per CDR3 protein. Of 350,000 to 500,000 distinct CDR3 sequences listed, 14% were seen once; the top ten hold approximately 19%. This sample was shared with a second study, whose subject was T cells in Graves' hyperthyroidism and ophthalmopathy.

The sample here was peripheral blood mononuclear cells (PBMCs), taken at new diagnosis, from a patient treated with antithyroid drugs. These receptor sequences come from a woman between 45 and 60 years old with Graves disease. CDR3s include the opening cysteine and the closing phenylalanine or tryptophan.

CASSERGGPRGQETQYF,TRBV6-1,TRBJ2-5
CASSPGTSGRVVLNEQFF,TRBV7-9,TRBJ2-1
CAIRASGAIRAGELFF,TRBV10-3,TRBJ2-2
CASKEGLAGDQETQYF,TRBV28,TRBJ2-5
CASSKFRTDYTGELFF,TRBV10-2,TRBJ2-2
CASRKRGFYEQYF,TRBV12-3/TRBV12-4,TRBJ2-7
CASSEAGLAGDDDTQYF,TRBV10-1,TRBJ2-3
CSASRGRTEAFF,TRBV29-1,TRBJ1-1
CASTGENEQFF,TRBV10-3,TRBJ2-1
CAGGAYMNTEAFF,TRBV2,TRBJ1-1
CASSMAAWGNTEAFF,TRBV19,TRBJ1-1
CASGGQGMNTEAFF,TRBV5-1,TRBJ1-1
CASRHRLWGNTEAFF,TRBV6-2/TRBV6-3,TRBJ1-1
CASSSSGRVYEQYF,TRBV13,TRBJ2-7
CASSLDGSGTDTQYF,TRBV7-9,NA
CASSLSGRFFDEQYF,TRBV7-8,TRBJ2-7
CASSESQPEQFF,TRBV10-2,TRBJ2-1
CASSSTGLENNEQFF,TRBV11-3,TRBJ2-1
CASIAGDTQYF,TRBV5-1,TRBJ2-3
CASSVDPGVYEQFF,TRBV9,TRBJ2-1
CASSPRPGTRRDTEAFF,TRBV19,TRBJ1-1